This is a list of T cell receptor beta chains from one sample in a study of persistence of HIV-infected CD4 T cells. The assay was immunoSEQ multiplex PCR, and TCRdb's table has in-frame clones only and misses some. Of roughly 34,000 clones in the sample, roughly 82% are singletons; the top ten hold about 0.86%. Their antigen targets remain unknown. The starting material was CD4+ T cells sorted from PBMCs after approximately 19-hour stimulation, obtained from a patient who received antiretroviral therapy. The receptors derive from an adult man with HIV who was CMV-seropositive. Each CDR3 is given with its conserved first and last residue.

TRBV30	CAWSTLGGDEKLFF
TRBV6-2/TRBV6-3	CASSYLGTGRETQYF
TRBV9	CASSVQGQETQYF
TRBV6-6	CASRSDRARGYTF
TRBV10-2	CASSAQLRNQPQHF
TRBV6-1	CASSVTQGRGNQPQHF
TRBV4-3	CASSSQVAEKLFF
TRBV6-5	CASSWGDSGSYEQYF
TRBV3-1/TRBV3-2	CASSPPRGSITNYGYTF
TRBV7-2	CASSGSSNQPQHF
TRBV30	CAWRKLLPGSGYGYTF
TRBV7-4	CASSFVGGSTEAFF
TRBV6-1	CASSEGGAQYF
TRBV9	CASSVGDRGSNQPQHF
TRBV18	CASSRTGSSNQPQHF
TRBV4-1	CASSQDGPSSSYEQYF
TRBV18	CASSPGTVNQPQHF
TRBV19	CASSPRQGAYEQYF
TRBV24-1	CATAKQGGSYNEQFF
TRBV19	CASTPTVANYGYTF
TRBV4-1	CASSQDWGLWAEAFF
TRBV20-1	CSASPQGWSYEQYF
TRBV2	CASSPTGGGIGELFF
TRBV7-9	CASSKENPGIDTQYF
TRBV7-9	CASSPSNSAYEQYF
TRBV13	CASSLGPQGHYGYTF
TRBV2	CASKQGQDLHNSPLHF